This entry lists 8 T cell receptor beta chains sequenced from one sample in a study of blood T cell repertoires in COVID-19. Sequencing was performed with immunoSEQ multiplex PCR; in TCRdb, only in-frame clones are kept and a portion is missing. There are some 300,000 clones in the sample; just under 90% occur only once, and 2.9% lies in the top ten. The source material was PBMCs or T cells enriched from blood (not recorded which). The receptors stem from a woman in her forties or fifties who had been exposed to COVID-19.

In DNA form, the CDR3 reads TGTGCCAGCAGCCTGCGTAGCACTGAAGCTTTCTTT. It translates to CASSLRSTEAFF. V usage is TRBV5-6 and J usage is TRBJ1-1; D unresolved. The V end lost 4 bases, the J end lost 4 bases, and 8 bases lay between the germline ends. CDR1 SGHDT and CDR2 YYEEEE come from the germline V gene. The CDR3 spans 12 residues.

This chain connects TRBV29-1 to TRBJ1-1, with unresolved D. The CDR3 runs 11 residues. Trimming took 7 bases from V and 5 from J, leaving 11 bases between them. The germline CDR1 and CDR2 sequences are SQVTM and ANQGSEA. In DNA form, the CDR3 reads TGCAGCGGGGAGATTTTAACTGAAGCTTTCTTT. It translates to CSGEILTEAFF.

CDR3 DNA sequence: TGTGCCAGCAGCTTGGCGCCTAGCGGGGGTACCTACGAGCAGTACTTC. Amino acids: CASSLAPSGGTYEQYF. The chain employs TRBV5-4 and TRBJ2-7; 10 bases agree with TRBD2. This CDR3 region has 16 residues. Trimming cost V 0 bases and J 2 bases; bases outside gene matches: 5. Germline lookup yields CDR1 SGHNT and CDR2 YYREEE (reference sequence). Full variable domain (remainder filled in from reference TRBV5-4 and TRBJ2-7): ETGVTQSPTHLIKTRGQQVTLRCSSQSGHNTVSWYQQALGQGPQFIFQYYREEENGRGNFPPRFSGLQFPNYSSELNVNALELDDSALYLCASSLAPSGGTYEQYFGPGTRLTVT.

The gene calls are TRBV5-1 and TRBJ2-7; D is unresolved. V was pared by 5 bases and J by 6 bases, with 15 bases between. The CDR3 runs to 13 residues. CDR1 SGHRS and CDR2 YFSETQ come from the germline V gene. The CDR3 DNA reads TGCGCCAGCAGGGTCGCGCCCTCGGGCGAGCAGTACTTC. It codes for CASRVAPSGEQYF.

In DNA form, the CDR3 reads TGTGCCAGCAGTTTTCGGGACAGGCCCGAGCAGTACTTC. The encoded protein is CASSFRDRPEQYF. J is TRBJ2-7 and V is TRBV27; 8 bases line up with TRBD1. Trimming at V came to 3 bases and at J to 6 bases, leaving 4 bases not matched to a gene. The germline gives CDR1 MNHEY, CDR2 SMNVEV (reference sequence). The CDR3 totals 13 residues.

A note on this clone: The same CDR3 is also encoded by other DNA sequences in this sample. The rearrangement links TRBV5-1 to TRBJ1-3; D remains unclear. Trimming removed 0 bases at V and 0 bases at J, with 4 bases between. This CDR3 is 14 amino acids long. The germline V gene has CDR1 SGHRS and CDR2 YFSETQ. The CDR3 region has the DNA TGCGCCAGCAGCTTGGGTAGCTCTGGAAACACCATATATTTT. Protein sequence: CASSLGSSGNTIYF.

The J gene is TRBJ1-5, the V gene TRBV30; 10 nucleotides line up with TRBD1. The V segment lost 7 bases and the J segment 5 bases; nucleotides outside the gene matches: 5. Germline CDR1 and CDR2: GTSNPN and SVGIG (reference sequence). CDR3 size: 13 residues. CDR3 loop: CALMTGGDQPQHF. The CDR3, as DNA: TGTGCCTTGATGACAGGGGGCGATCAGCCCCAGCATTTT.

V is TRBV14 and J is TRBJ1-1; a weak D match, TRBD1 (6 bases). CDR3 length equals 16 residues. V lost 0 bases to trimming and J lost 5 bases, with 16 bases between them. CDR1 and CDR2 (germline): SGHDN, FVKESK. The CDR3 here is CASSQDAGARGTEAFF. The CDR3 DNA follows: TGTGCCAGCAGCCAAGATGCGGGGGCTCGTGGGACTGAAGCTTTCTTT.